This T cell receptor (beta chain) comes out of a study of blood T cell repertoires in COVID-19. Study-level information: Acute and convalescent COVID-19 samples came from the United States, Italy and Spain. PBMCs, B-cell-depleted T cells, or T cells provided the cDNA or gDNA that made up the material.

Trimming pared 3 bases from V and 0 bases from J, leaving 9 bases between. Germline V gene sequence: CDR1 LGHDT, CDR2 YNNKEL (reference sequence). The CDR3 consists of 16 residues. Original data processing: Amplification of reference gene primers provided the estimated nucleated cell counts. Repertoires were generated with immunoSEQ multiplex PCR, while TCRdb's copy carries only in-frame clones and drops some. Clone size and the V and J calls come from that table; the DNA yielded D and trimming. The sample holds some 59,000 clones, 90% seen once. The origin of this receptor is a man over 45 with acute or convalescent COVID-19. Material for sequencing was peripheral blood. The rearrangement joins TRBV3-1 (or the pseudogene TRBV3-2) to TRBJ2-6; the D gene is possibly TRBD2 (5 bases). DNA of the CDR3: TGTGCCAGCAGCCACCCTGGAGGCTCTGGGGCCAACGTCCTGACTTTC. Translating it yields CASSHPGGSGANVLTF.